This TCR beta chain came from a study of blood T cells in healthy people across ages. A second roughly 6 to 12 cycle PCR used barcoded and J-beta primers. In TCRdb, the 5' RACE reads were re-called with MiXCR into one record per CDR3 protein. Of under 800,000 distinct CDR3 sequences detected, roughly 47% appear once; the ten largest clones hold roughly 20%. This CDR3 region has 19 residues. The V end was cut by 3 bases, the J end by 3 bases, with 26 bases between. Germline CDR1 and CDR2: SGDLS and YYNGEE. V and J are TRBV9 and TRBJ2-3; a weak D match, TRBD2 (7 bases). The clonotype comes from a woman aged 55-75 years in good health. Sequencing was done on a sample of blood. CDR3 in DNA: TGTGCCAGCAGCGCTTTTACTTTCCCCCGGGGAGGGGGGACAGATACGCAGTATTTT. Protein sequence: CASSAFTFPRGGGTDTQYF.